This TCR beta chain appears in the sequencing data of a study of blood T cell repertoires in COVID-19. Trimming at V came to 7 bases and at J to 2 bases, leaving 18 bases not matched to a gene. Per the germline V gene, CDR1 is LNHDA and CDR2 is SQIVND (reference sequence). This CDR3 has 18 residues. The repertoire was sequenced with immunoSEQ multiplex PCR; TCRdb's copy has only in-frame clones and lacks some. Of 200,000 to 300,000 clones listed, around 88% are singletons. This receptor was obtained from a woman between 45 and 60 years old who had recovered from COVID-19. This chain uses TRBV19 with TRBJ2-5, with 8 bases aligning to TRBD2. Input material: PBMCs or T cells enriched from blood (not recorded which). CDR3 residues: CASTGGPAGASTQETQYF. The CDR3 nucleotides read TGTGCCAGTACCGGGGGGCCAGCGGGGGCCTCTACTCAAGAGACCCAGTACTTC. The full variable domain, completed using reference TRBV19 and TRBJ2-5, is DGGITQSPKYLFRKEGQNVTLSCEQNLNHDAMYWYRQDPGQGLRLIYYSQIVNDFQKGDIAEGYSVSREKKESFPLTVTSAQKNPTAFYLCASTGGPAGASTQETQYFGPGTRLLVL.